This T cell receptor beta chain was sequenced during a study of somatic mutations in cytotoxic T cells in rheumatoid arthritis. Trimming pared 0 bases from V and 3 bases from J, leaving 10 bases between. This CDR3 spans 15 amino acids. The germline CDR1 and CDR2 sequences are LNHNV and YYDKDF (reference sequence). In the original workflow: The authors rarely found patient CD8+ clones larger than 1% matching published virus-specific TCRB sequences. Profiling relied on immunoSEQ multiplex PCR, and the TCRdb table lists in-frame clones only, not all of them. That table supplies the V and J calls and clone size; D and trimming were determined from the DNA. The sample has 25,000 to 30,000 clones; around nine tenths are singletons.

This rearrangement joins TRBV15 to TRBJ2-3; D is tentatively TRBD1 or TRBD2 (6 bases each). The receptor's source is an adult with rheumatoid arthritis. Sequenced sample: CD8+ T cells sorted from blood. CDR3 bases: TGTGCCACCAGCAGAGAAGGGGGGCCGACAGATACGCAGTATTTT. Translated, it gives CATSREGGPTDTQYF.